The sequence of this T cell receptor beta chain was determined in a study of blood T cell repertoires in COVID-19. The V end lost 0 bases, the J end lost 2 bases, and 3 bases lay between the germline ends. This CDR3 comprises 12 residues. Germline V gene data show CDR1 as SGHTS and CDR2 as YDEGEE. Produced via immunoSEQ multiplex PCR; TCRdb's table is partial and in-frame only. The sample has some 220,000 clones, 85% seen once. The rearrangement uses TRBV5-8 and TRBJ2-7; D remains unclear. Material for sequencing was peripheral blood. The receptor was isolated from a woman aged 60-75 years with active or convalescent COVID-19. The CDR3 coding sequence is TGTGCCAGCAGCTTGGGTACCTACGAGCAGTACTTC. Translated, it gives CASSLGTYEQYF. The complete variable domain, with remaining parts taken from reference TRBV5-8 and TRBJ2-7, reads EAGVTQSPTHLIKTRGQQATLRCSPISGHTSVYWYQQALGLGLQFLLWYDEGEERNRGNFPPRFSGRQFPNYSSELNVNALELEDSALYLCASSLGTYEQYFGPGTRLTVT.